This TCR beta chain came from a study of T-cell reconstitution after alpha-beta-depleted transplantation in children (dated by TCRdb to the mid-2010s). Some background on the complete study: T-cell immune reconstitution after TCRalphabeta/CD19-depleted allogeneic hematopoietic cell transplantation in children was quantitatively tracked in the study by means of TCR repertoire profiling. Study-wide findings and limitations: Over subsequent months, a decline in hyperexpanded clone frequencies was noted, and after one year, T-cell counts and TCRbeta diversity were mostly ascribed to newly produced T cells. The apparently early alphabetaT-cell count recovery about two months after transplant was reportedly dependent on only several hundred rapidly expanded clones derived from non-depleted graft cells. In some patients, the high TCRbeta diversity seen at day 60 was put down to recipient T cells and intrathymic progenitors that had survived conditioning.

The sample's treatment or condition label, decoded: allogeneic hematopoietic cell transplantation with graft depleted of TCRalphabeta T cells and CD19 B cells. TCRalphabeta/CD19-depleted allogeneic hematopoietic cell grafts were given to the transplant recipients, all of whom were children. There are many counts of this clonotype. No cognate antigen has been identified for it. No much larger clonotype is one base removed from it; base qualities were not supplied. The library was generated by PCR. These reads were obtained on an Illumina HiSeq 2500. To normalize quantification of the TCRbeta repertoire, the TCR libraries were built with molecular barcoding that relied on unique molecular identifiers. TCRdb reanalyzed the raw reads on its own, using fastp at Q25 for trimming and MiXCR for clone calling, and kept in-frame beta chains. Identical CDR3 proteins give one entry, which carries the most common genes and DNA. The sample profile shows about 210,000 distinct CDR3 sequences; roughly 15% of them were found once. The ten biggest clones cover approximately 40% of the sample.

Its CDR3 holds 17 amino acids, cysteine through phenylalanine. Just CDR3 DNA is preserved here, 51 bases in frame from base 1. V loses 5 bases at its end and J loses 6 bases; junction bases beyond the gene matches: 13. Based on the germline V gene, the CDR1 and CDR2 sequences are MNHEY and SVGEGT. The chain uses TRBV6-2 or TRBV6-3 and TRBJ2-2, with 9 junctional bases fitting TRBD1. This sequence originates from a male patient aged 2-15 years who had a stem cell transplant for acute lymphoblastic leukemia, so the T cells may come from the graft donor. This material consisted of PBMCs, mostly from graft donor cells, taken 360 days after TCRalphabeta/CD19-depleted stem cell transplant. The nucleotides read TGTGCCAGCAGTCGAATTAAGACAGGGGGAAGGGCCGGGGAGCTGTTTTTT. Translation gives CASSRIKTGGRAGELFF.